This T cell receptor beta chain was identified during a study of cytomegalovirus exposure and HLA in healthy donors. Study-level results: Roughly uniform depth of sequencing across donors was assumed in presence/absence analyses. Among donors in an Asian-associated ancestry cluster, a later analysis reportedly found fewer N-insertions than the approximately 700-donor mean.

The CDR3 consists of 15 residues. Germline lookup yields CDR1 SGHTA and CDR2 FQGTGA. The trim removed 1 base at V and 4 bases at J, leaving 5 bases unmatched. A remark on this clone: No antigen is known for it.

Both 60 Vbeta primers and 13 Jbeta primers went into the PCR. Using immunoSEQ multiplex PCR, the repertoire was profiled, and TCRdb retains in-frame clones only, with some absent. This table has some 150,000 clones, roughly three quarters appearing once. The sample comprised PBMCs. The chain joins TRBV7-3 to TRBJ1-1; TRBD1 matches at 8 bases. This sequence was found in a man aged 25-45 years in good health and CMV-seropositive. CDR3 bases: TGTGCCAGCAGCTTAAGACCAGGGGGCGGCACTGAAGCTTTCTTT. It encodes CASSLRPGGGTEAFF.